The 3 T cell receptor beta chains below all came from one sample that was sequenced in a study of shared clonotypes between healthy human individuals. This table comes from immunoSEQ multiplex PCR, and its TCRdb copy is limited to in-frame clones, with some not included. The table lists about a million clones, roughly 77% of them singletons. Sequencing was carried out using memory CD4+ T cells from PBMCs. Subset indicated: CD45RA-negative fraction. These receptors all come from a young man in good health. Some clones in this sample may be carry-over from other donors' samples.

As concerns this clone: Other nucleotide sequences from this sample produce the same CDR3. The V gene is TRBV28, the J gene TRBJ1-2; maybe TRBD1 (6 bases). V was clipped by 3 bases and J by 2 bases, with 10 bases between them. The length of the CDR3 is 14 residues. The germline gives CDR1 MDHEN, CDR2 SYDVKM. CDR3 in amino acids: CASSLSGANYGYTF. In DNA form, the CDR3 reads TGTGCCAGCAGTTTGTCGGGGGCGAACTATGGCTACACCTTC.

This clone was counted once. As DNA, the CDR3 is TGCGCCAGCAGCCACCGGGAACTTTCAAACTCTGGAAACACCATATATTTT. As protein: CASSHRELSNSGNTIYF. This chain uses TRBV4-1 with TRBJ1-3, with no clear D. V was pared by 3 bases and J by 0 bases, with 15 bases between. Germline V CDR1 and CDR2: MGHRA, YSYEKL. The CDR3 runs to 17 residues.

This clone showed up just a few times. The chain combines TRBV29-1 with TRBJ1-1, with D uncertain. Per germline, CDR1 SQVTM and CDR2 ANQGSEA. The CDR3 loop spans 9 amino acids. V was clipped by 4 bases and J by 6 bases, with 3 bases between them. CDR3 sequence reads: CSVGAEAFF. The CDR3 DNA reads TGCAGCGTTGGGGCTGAAGCTTTCTTT.